Listed below are T cell receptor beta chains from one sample, sequenced in a study of vaccination effects on CD4 cells after COVID-19. This table comes from immunoSEQ multiplex PCR, and its TCRdb copy is limited to in-frame clones, with some not included. The table lists around 35,000 clones, under 85% of them singletons. No antigen has been identified for these receptors. The sequencing here drew on CD4+ T cells from PBMCs cultured without peptide, taken before COVID-19 vaccination. The receptors shown here come from a human donor who received a COVID-19 vaccine. CDR3s include the opening cysteine and the closing phenylalanine or tryptophan. Fields, in order: D gene, clone size, CDR3 length, J gene, V gene, CDR3 protein, CDR3 DNA. D genes are given only for firm matches. Some rows mark clone size as missing; the rest say once, few, many or name a class of expanded clone.

TRBD2 NA 18 TRBJ2-5 TRBV19 CASTKSGTSGGARETQYF TGTGCCAGTACCAAATCCGGGACTAGCGGGGGTGCGAGAGAGACCCAGTACTTC
NA NA 15 TRBJ1-2 TRBV7-2 CASSLVDRPSYGYTF TGTGCCAGCAGCTTAGTAGACCGACCTAGCTATGGCTACACCTTC
NA NA 13 TRBJ2-7 TRBV10-3 CAIGQSSSYEQYF TGTGCCATAGGACAGTCCAGCTCCTACGAGCAGTACTTC
NA NA 15 TRBJ1-1 TRBV9 CASSTPGSMNTEAFF TGTGCCAGCAGTACCCCAGGATCCATGAACACTGAAGCTTTCTTT
TRBD1 NA 14 TRBJ2-7 TRBV29-1 CSVKQGTSSYEQYF TGCAGCGTTAAACAGGGGACCAGCTCCTACGAGCAGTACTTC
NA NA 14 TRBJ2-5 TRBV28 CASSPRQVPETQYF TGTGCCAGCAGTCCTCGACAGGTTCCAGAGACCCAGTACTTC
NA NA 14 TRBJ2-1 TRBV9 CASSVEARGNEQFF TGTGCCAGCAGCGTAGAGGCGAGGGGGAATGAGCAGTTCTTC
NA NA 13 TRBJ2-7 TRBV6-5 CASSRSVSYEQYF TGTGCCAGCAGTCGTTCGGTGTCCTACGAGCAGTACTTC
NA NA 15 TRBJ2-5 TRBV6-6 CASSSQAGMQETQYF TGTGCCAGCAGTTCCCAGGCGGGGATGCAAGAGACCCAGTACTTC
NA once 14 TRBJ2-5 TRBV12-2 CASSPYQRQETQYF TGTGCAAGTAGTCCCTACCAGAGGCAAGAGACCCAGTACTTC
NA NA 12 TRBJ1-1 TRBV19 CASSRTRTEAFF TGTGCCAGTAGTCGGACACGAACTGAAGCTTTCTTT
NA once 14 TRBJ2-7 TRBV21-1 CASSKTHSPYEQYF TGTGCCAGCAGCAAAACCCACAGTCCCTACGAGCAGTACTTC
TRBD1 few 17 TRBJ2-2 TRBV27 CASSLDVGQANTGELFF TGTGCCAGCAGTTTAGATGTGGGACAGGCGAACACCGGGGAGCTGTTTTTT
NA NA 13 TRBJ1-5 TRBV19 CASSISGNQPQHF TGTGCCAGTAGTATTTCGGGAAATCAGCCCCAGCATTTT
NA few 14 TRBJ1-1 TRBV6-6 CASSYRAGGTEAFF TGTGCCAGCAGTTACAGGGCCGGAGGCACTGAAGCTTTCTTT
TRBD1 NA 15 TRBJ1-5 TRBV30 CAWSVLGQPNQPQHF TGTGCCTGGAGTGTACTGGGACAGCCCAATCAGCCCCAGCATTTT
NA NA 12 TRBJ1-2 TRBV19 CASLTGNYGYTF TGTGCCAGCCTCACGGGGAACTATGGCTACACCTTC
NA few 14 TRBJ1-1 TRBV4-3 CASSQDRMNTEAFF TGCGCCAGCAGCCAAGACCGGATGAACACTGAAGCTTTCTTT
TRBD1 NA 16 TRBJ1-3 TRBV3-1/TRBV3-2 CASSHRQGSSGNTIYF TGTGCCAGCAGCCATAGACAGGGGAGCTCTGGAAACACCATATATTTT
NA few 15 TRBJ2-7 TRBV4-3 CASSQGHTPRYEQYF TGCGCCAGCAGCCAAGGCCACACCCCTCGCTACGAGCAGTACTTC
NA once 13 TRBJ2-7 TRBV7-2 CASSPEVSHEQYF TGTGCCAGCAGCCCAGAGGTCTCCCACGAGCAGTACTTC
NA NA 14 TRBJ1-5 TRBV4-1 CASSQPLGNQPQHF TGCGCCAGCAGCCAACCCCTGGGCAATCAGCCCCAGCATTTT
TRBD2 NA 15 TRBJ2-7 TRBV6-5 CASSNLAGPSYEQYF TGTGCCAGCAGTAACCTAGCGGGACCCTCCTACGAGCAGTACTTC
TRBD1 once 14 TRBJ1-2 TRBV7-8 CASSETDRNYGYTF TGTGCCAGCAGCGAAACGGACAGGAACTATGGCTACACCTTC
TRBD2 NA 16 TRBJ2-5 TRBV7-2 CASSLPAGAGGETQYF TGTGCCAGCAGCCTACCAGCGGGGGCTGGTGGGGAGACCCAGTACTTC
TRBD1 NA 16 TRBJ1-2 TRBV6-5 CASSFSHDRGHYGYTF TGTGCCAGCAGTTTCTCGCATGACAGGGGGCACTATGGCTACACCTTC
NA NA 13 TRBJ2-2 TRBV5-1 CASSASGTGELFF TGCGCCAGCAGCGCTTCGGGGACCGGGGAGCTGTTTTTT
TRBD1 NA 14 TRBJ2-3 TRBV18 CASSPTGGSDTQYF TGTGCCAGCTCACCTACAGGGGGCTCAGATACGCAGTATTTT
NA few 15 TRBJ1-2 TRBV5-6 CASSLGPTVSYGYTF TGTGCCAGCAGCTTGGGGCCGACTGTCAGCTATGGCTACACCTTC
NA NA 11 TRBJ1-2 TRBV6-5 CASSSQGGYTF TGTGCCAGCAGTTCGCAAGGTGGCTACACCTTC
TRBD1 NA 14 TRBJ1-2 TRBV12-5 CASGLGGGADGYTF TGTGCTAGTGGTTTGGGAGGGGGCGCAGATGGCTACACCTTC
NA NA 17 TRBJ2-3 TRBV9 CASSPRRAGHFADTQYF TGTGCCAGCAGCCCGCGAAGAGCAGGGCATTTCGCAGATACGCAGTATTTT
NA NA 14 TRBJ1-1 TRBV21-1 CASSSSRSNTEAFF TGTGCCAGCAGCAGCTCTAGGAGTAACACTGAAGCTTTCTTT
NA NA 16 TRBJ2-2 TRBV5-1 CASSRPDGSETGELFF TGCGCCAGCAGCCGTCCCGACGGATCAGAGACCGGGGAGCTGTTTTTT
NA NA 14 TRBJ1-2 TRBV6-6 CASTVLAANYGYTF TGTGCCAGCACTGTGCTTGCAGCTAACTATGGCTACACCTTC
NA NA 15 TRBJ1-1 TRBV9 CASSVSGGVNTEAFF TGTGCCAGCAGCGTATCGGGCGGGGTTAACACTGAAGCTTTCTTT
NA NA 16 TRBJ2-7 TRBV5-5 CASSLAILAGLEEQYF TGTGCCAGCAGCTTGGCGATTCTTGCAGGCTTAGAGGAGCAGTACTTC
NA NA 11 TRBJ1-1 TRBV20-1 CSATAGFGAFF TGCAGTGCAACGGCGGGGTTCGGAGCTTTCTTT
TRBD2 NA 14 TRBJ2-3 TRBV12-5 CASGPAGSGGTQYF TGTGCTAGTGGTCCGGCTGGCAGCGGGGGTACGCAGTATTTT
NA once 16 TRBJ1-4 TRBV19 CASSSVFQSGSEKLFF TGTGCCAGTTCATCGGTGTTTCAAAGCGGGAGTGAAAAACTGTTTTTT
TRBD2 NA 17 TRBJ2-1 TRBV11-2 CASSLGGGTSSYNEQFF TGTGCCAGCAGCTTGGGGGGGGGTACTAGCTCCTACAATGAGCAGTTCTTC
NA NA 13 TRBJ1-2 TRBV19 CASRFGMDYGYTF TGTGCCAGTAGGTTCGGAATGGACTATGGCTACACCTTC
NA NA 15 TRBJ2-3 TRBV9 CASSVSRGYADTQYF TGTGCCAGCAGCGTAAGCAGAGGGTATGCAGATACGCAGTATTTT
NA NA 15 TRBJ2-2 TRBV21-1 CASSARQGNTGELFF TGTGCCAGCAGCGCCCGACAGGGGAACACCGGGGAGCTGTTTTTT
TRBD2 NA 18 TRBJ2-1 TRBV24-1 CATSDPSPGLAGYNEQFF TGTGCCACCAGTGATCCTAGCCCGGGACTAGCGGGTTACAATGAGCAGTTCTTC